This T cell receptor beta chain was obtained from a study of shared clonotypes between healthy human individuals. Notes on this clone: Its antigen remains unknown.

Overall study findings and caveats: The generation probabilities recorded for non-shared clonotypes fell below those of clonotypes shared by all four donors. Clonotype sharing levels among donors were expected to vary with sequencing depth. Clonotype sharing across a few donors was observed for around 4.8% of naive CD4 clonotypes.

Some clones are missing from TCRdb's copy, which holds only in-frame ones; the method was immunoSEQ multiplex PCR. Of about 1 million clones listed, around 76% are singletons. The sequencing sample was made of memory CD4+ T cells sorted from blood. The subset was: CD45RA-negative fraction. This TCR was sampled from a man in his late teens or twenties in good health.

The CDR3 is CASSEGQGAWGYTF. The CDR3 nucleotides read TGTGCCAGCAGTGAGGGACAGGGGGCATGGGGCTACACCTTC. This sequence joins TRBV6-1 and TRBJ1-2; TRBD1 matches 12 bases. CDR1 and CDR2 from the germline V gene are MNHNS and SASEGT. The CDR3 is 14 residues long. The junction had 4 bases not matched to a gene; V was cut back by 3 bases and J by 8 bases.